This T cell receptor beta chain comes out of a study of T cell responses to AZD1222 COVID-19 vaccine (dated by TCRdb to the early 2020s). About the full investigation: TCR sequencing covered some 250 trial participants: 200 to 210 given two doses of AZD1222 and about 26 given two doses of MenACWY control vaccine. Enrollment into the trials was organized by age into subgroups of 18-55, 56-69 and 70-plus years, and those subgroups contained approximately 150, 30 and 60 TCR-sequenced participants, respectively. General findings and caveats noted by the study authors: After two AZD1222 doses, spike-specific TCR breadth and depth were significantly higher than at day 0 and than in MenACWY recipients. The vaccine-associated CD4 TCRs covered the entire spike protein, and the dominant responses fell in regions 160-218 and 743-854. Only six or seven AZD1222 recipients were SARS-CoV-2 seropositive at baseline, limiting conclusions about previously exposed vaccinees. No day 14 peak-response samples were available, so repertoires were characterized only after the peak T cell response. Most participants were white British and females outnumbered males, and the authors suggested that clonal diversity may have been underestimated. In the small 56-69-year group, the increase in depth fell short of significance, most likely because of low power. Epitopes outside the regions mutated in the B.1.351 and B.1.1.7 variants were reportedly recognized by nearly half of the unique spike-specific TCRs.

Read against the paper, the sample's time point label means: about 28 days (+/-7) after the second vaccine dose. The label giving this sample's treatment or condition can be read as: meningococcal conjugate vaccine given as trial control. Vaccinee samples were obtained from the UK trials COV001 and COV002, which included a single-blind randomized controlled phase 2/3 trial of AZD1222 (ChAdOx1 nCoV-19) in healthy adults. Trial participant PBMC samples were collected at day 0 and day 28 after the second dose for TCRbeta chain sequencing. The CDR3 runs 13 residues from the cysteine to the phenylalanine. Only the CDR3 region is kept as DNA, spanning 39 bases read in frame from base 1. V loses 1 base of germline sequence and J loses 8 bases, and the interval between the two ends is 9 bases. The germline V gene specifies SGHNT as CDR1 and YENEEA as CDR2. The CDR3 regions of human TCRbeta chains were analyzed by immunosequencing. The paper's data handling went like this. Repertoire TCRs were matched against a reference library of SARS-CoV-2-specific TCRs generated with the MIRA antigen-specificity platform. Breadth meant the fraction of unique TCRs that were SARS-CoV-2-associated, whereas depth meant the fraction of total T cells that were SARS-CoV-2-associated. Using the MIRA data, every spike-specific TCR was mapped to the spike region that the TCR reacted to and assigned to either a CD4 or a CD8 class. Log10-transformed breadth and depth values were compared by one-way ANOVA with Sidak's multiple comparisons tests. TCRdb obtained this table from immuneACCESS and retained in-frame rearrangements with V and J assigned. These tables miss some clones; where compared with another copy, unresolved V genes account for less than half of the shortfall, and the remainder is unexplained. That table is the source of V, J and clone size, and D and trimming were worked out from the DNA. The sample table records about 140,000 clones; less than 95% of these occur just once. Of the sample, about 7.5% falls within the top ten clones.

With regard to this clone: There is no known antigen for this receptor. Base qualities were left out, and no much larger clone turns up one base away.

The rearranged segments are TRBV11-3 and TRBJ2-1, with the D segment identity uncertain. This sample comprised peripheral blood, obtained 28 days after the second dose of the MenACWY control vaccine. This TCR came from an adult who received the MenACWY meningococcal vaccine as a control. In nucleotides, the sequence is TGTGCCAGCAGCTTAGTTTCTGGAGATGAGCAGTTCTTC. The resulting protein is CASSLVSGDEQFF.